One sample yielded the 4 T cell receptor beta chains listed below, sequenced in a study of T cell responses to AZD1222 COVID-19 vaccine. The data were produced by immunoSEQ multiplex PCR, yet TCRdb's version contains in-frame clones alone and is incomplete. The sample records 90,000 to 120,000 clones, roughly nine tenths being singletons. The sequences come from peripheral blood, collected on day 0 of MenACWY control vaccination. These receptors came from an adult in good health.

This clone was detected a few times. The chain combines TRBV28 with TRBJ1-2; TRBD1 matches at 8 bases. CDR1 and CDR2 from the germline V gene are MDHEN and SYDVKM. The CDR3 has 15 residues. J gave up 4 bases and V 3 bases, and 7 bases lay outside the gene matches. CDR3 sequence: CASSLGQEDSYGYTF. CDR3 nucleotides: TGTGCCAGCAGTTTGGGACAGGAAGACTCCTATGGCTACACCTTC.

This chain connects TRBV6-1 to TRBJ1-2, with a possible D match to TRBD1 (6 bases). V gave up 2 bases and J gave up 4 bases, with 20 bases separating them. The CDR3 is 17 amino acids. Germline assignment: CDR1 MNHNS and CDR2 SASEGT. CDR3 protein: CASSERGGSQGSYGYTF. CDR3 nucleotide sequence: TGTGCCAGCAGTGAAAGGGGAGGTAGCCAGGGGAGCTATGGCTACACCTTC.

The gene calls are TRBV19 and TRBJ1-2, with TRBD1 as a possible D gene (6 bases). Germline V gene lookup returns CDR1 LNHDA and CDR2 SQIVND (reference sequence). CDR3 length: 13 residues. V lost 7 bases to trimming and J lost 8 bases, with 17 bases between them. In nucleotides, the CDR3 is TGTGCCAGTACCCCGGGGGGCGCAGAGGGCTACACCTTC. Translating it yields CASTPGGAEGYTF.

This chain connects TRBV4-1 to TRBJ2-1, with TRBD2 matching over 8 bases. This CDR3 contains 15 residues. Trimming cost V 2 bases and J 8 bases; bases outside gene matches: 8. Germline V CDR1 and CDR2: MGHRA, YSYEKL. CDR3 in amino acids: CASSQRPGLGDEQFF. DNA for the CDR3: TGCGCCAGCAGCCAACGTCCGGGACTAGGCGATGAGCAGTTCTTC.